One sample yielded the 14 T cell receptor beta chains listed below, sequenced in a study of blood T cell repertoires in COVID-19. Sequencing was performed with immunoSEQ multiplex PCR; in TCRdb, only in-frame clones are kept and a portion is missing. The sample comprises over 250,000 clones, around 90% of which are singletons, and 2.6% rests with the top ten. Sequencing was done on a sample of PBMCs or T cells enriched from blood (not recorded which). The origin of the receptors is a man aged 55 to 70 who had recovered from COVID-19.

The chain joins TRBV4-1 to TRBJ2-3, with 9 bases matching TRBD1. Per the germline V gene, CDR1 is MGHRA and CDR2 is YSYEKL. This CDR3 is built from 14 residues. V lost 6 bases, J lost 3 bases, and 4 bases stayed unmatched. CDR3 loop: CASRDRGMTDTQYF. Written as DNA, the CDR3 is TGCGCCAGCAGGGACAGGGGTATGACAGATACGCAGTATTTT.

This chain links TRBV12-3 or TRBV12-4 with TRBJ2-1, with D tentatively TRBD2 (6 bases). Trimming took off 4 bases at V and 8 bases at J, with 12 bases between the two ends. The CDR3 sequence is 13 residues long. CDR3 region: CASSSTWGDEQFF. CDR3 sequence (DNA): TGTGCCAGCAGTTCGACCTGGGGGGATGAGCAGTTCTTC.

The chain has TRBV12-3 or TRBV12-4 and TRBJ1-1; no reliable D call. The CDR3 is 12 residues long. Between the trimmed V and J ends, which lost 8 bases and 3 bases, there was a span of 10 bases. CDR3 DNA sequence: TGTGCCAGCCTGTCCGGGTACACTGAAGCTTTCTTT. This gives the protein CASLSGYTEAFF.

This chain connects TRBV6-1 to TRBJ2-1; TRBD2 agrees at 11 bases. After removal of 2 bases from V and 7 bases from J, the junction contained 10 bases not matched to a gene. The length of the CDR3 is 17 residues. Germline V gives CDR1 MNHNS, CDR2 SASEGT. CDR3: CASSERGPSGGSNEQFF. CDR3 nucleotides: TGTGCCAGCAGTGAACGAGGGCCTAGCGGGGGGTCGAATGAGCAGTTCTTC.

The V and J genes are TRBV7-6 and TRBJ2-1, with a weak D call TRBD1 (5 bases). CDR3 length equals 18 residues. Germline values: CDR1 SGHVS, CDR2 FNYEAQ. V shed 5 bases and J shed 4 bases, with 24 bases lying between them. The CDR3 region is CASSPRMLQDPSYNEQFF. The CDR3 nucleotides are TGTGCCAGCAGCCCCCGTATGCTACAGGACCCTTCGTACAATGAGCAGTTCTTC.

CDR3 amino acids: CASSLTGHPTDTQYF. The DNA of the CDR3 is TGTGCCAGCAGCTTAACAGGACACCCAACAGATACGCAGTATTTT. The V gene is TRBV11-2, the J gene TRBJ2-3, with D maybe TRBD1 (5 bases). This CDR3 has 15 amino acids. V lost 2 bases and J lost 3, with 12 bases in between. Germline values: CDR1 SGHAT, CDR2 FQNNGV.

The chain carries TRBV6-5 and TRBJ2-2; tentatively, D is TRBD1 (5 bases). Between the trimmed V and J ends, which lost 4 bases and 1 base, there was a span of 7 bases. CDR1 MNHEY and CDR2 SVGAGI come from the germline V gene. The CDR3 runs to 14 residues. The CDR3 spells CASSFGQNTGELFF. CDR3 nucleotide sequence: TGTGCCAGCAGTTTCGGACAGAACACCGGGGAGCTGTTTTTT.

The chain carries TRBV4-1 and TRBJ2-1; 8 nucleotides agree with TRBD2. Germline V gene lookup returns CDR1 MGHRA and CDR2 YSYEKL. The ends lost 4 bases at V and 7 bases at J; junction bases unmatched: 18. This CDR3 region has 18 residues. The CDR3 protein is CASSRTQPGVAGRNEQFF. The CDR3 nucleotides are TGCGCCAGCAGCCGCACCCAACCGGGGGTAGCGGGGAGGAATGAGCAGTTCTTC.

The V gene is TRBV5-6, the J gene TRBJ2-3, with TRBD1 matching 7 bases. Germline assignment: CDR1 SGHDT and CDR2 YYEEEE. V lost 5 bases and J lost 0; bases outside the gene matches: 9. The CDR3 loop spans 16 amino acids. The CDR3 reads CASRSRRGLSTDTQYF. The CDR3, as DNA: TGTGCCAGCAGATCGCGCAGGGGGTTGAGCACAGATACGCAGTATTTT. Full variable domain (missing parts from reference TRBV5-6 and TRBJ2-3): DAGVTQSPTHLIKTRGQQVTLRCSPKSGHDTVSWYQQALGQGPQFIFQYYEEEERQRGNFPDRFSGHQFPNYSSELNVNALLLGDSALYLCASRSRRGLSTDTQYFGPGTRLTVL.

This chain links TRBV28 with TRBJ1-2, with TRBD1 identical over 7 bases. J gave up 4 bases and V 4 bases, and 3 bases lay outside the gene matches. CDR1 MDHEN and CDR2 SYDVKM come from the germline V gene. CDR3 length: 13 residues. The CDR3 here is CASSYGQAYGYTF. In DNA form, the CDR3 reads TGTGCCAGCAGTTATGGACAGGCCTATGGCTACACCTTC.

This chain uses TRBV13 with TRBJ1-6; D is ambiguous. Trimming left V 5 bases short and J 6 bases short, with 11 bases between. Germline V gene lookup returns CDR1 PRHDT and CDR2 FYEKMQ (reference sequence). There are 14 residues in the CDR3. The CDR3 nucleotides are TGTGCCAGCAGCGCCCGACTGCCTAATTCACCCCTCCACTTT. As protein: CASSARLPNSPLHF.

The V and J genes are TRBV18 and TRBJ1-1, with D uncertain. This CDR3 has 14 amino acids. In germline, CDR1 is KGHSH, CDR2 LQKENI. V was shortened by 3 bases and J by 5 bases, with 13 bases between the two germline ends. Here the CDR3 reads CASSPAGPRTEAFF. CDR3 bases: TGTGCCAGCTCACCGGCTGGCCCTAGAACTGAAGCTTTCTTT.

For the CDR3, the DNA is TGTGCCAGCAGCCCTACAGACCCACTAGCGGGGGGGCCTGAGACCCAGTACTTC. Its protein is CASSPTDPLAGGPETQYF. The chain uses TRBV7-6 and TRBJ2-5, with TRBD2 matching 13 bases. The CDR3 has 18 residues. CDR1 SGHVS and CDR2 FNYEAQ come from the germline V gene. J lost 5 bases, V lost 5 bases, and 14 bases had no gene match.

The CDR3 DNA reads as TGTGCCAGCAGCTTTTCAGGGACTTATAGCAATCAGCCCCAGCATTTT. This codes for CASSFSGTYSNQPQHF. The chain carries TRBV5-5 and TRBJ1-5; D is perhaps TRBD1 (5 bases). With 2 bases removed from V and 0 bases from J, the gap between germline ends came to 12 bases. This CDR3 is built from 16 residues. Germline V lookup: CDR1 SGHKS, CDR2 YYEKEE (reference sequence).